A single sample is the source of the 10 T cell receptor beta chains below, sequenced in a study of Ad26.COV2.S vaccination and SARS-CoV-2 variants. Measured with immunoSEQ multiplex PCR; TCRdb has only the in-frame clones, and not every one. The table records more than 350,000 clones, 90% of them present only once. Described treatment: some 20 received Ad26.COV2.S at low or high dose, single or two shots; 5 received placebo; per-sample allocation not given. The samples were gathered on day 63 after the first injection of vaccine or placebo. The sample in question was peripheral blood, obtained in a trial of Ad26.COV2.S vaccine versus placebo. The receptor set was obtained from a person aged 18 to 65 who received the Ad26.COV2.S COVID-19 vaccine or a placebo.

The chain combines TRBV6-2 or TRBV6-3 with TRBJ2-7; 8 bases agree with TRBD1. Germline assignment: CDR1 MNHEY and CDR2 SVGEGT. This CDR3 contains 16 residues. V dropped 2 bases and J dropped 0; count of bases not matched to a gene: 6. The CDR3 region is CASSYTDRVGSYEQYF. CDR3 nucleotide sequence: TGTGCCAGCAGTTACACGGACAGGGTCGGCTCCTACGAGCAGTACTTC.

This clone showed up just once. The chain links TRBV6-5 to TRBJ1-1, with D possibly TRBD1 on 5 matching bases. This CDR3 is 14 amino acids long. V was trimmed by 4 bases and J by 3 bases, leaving 12 bases between them. Germline loops: CDR1 MNHEY, CDR2 SVGAGI. The CDR3 DNA reads TGTGCCAGCAGTTCAGGGTTTTCGGACACTGAAGCTTTCTTT. Protein product: CASSSGFSDTEAFF.

The rearrangement joins TRBV12-5 to TRBJ2-1, with 9 bases identical to TRBD2. CDR1 and CDR2 from the germline V gene are LGHNT and FRNRAP. This CDR3 region has 18 residues. V trimming: 3 bases; J trimming: 9 bases; junction bases outside the gene matches: 18. The CDR3: CASGFAFGLAGSSGEQFF. CDR3 nucleotides: TGTGCTAGTGGTTTCGCCTTTGGGCTAGCGGGGTCTAGTGGTGAGCAGTTCTTC.

This sequence joins TRBV5-6 and TRBJ2-4, with 10 bases identical to TRBD1. Germline-derived CDR1 and CDR2 are SGHDT and YYEEEE. The J segment lost 4 bases and the V segment lost 4 bases, leaving 11 bases of the junction unmatched. The CDR3 is 17 amino acids. The CDR3 loop is CASSLRDRGVFKNIQYF. The CDR3 region has the DNA TGTGCCAGCAGCCTACGGGACAGGGGCGTTTTTAAAAACATTCAGTACTTC.

The chain couples TRBV3-1 (or the pseudogene TRBV3-2) to TRBJ1-2; 7 bases map to TRBD1. The CDR3 runs to 15 residues. The germline gives CDR1 LGHDT, CDR2 YNNKEL (reference sequence). The trim removed 1 base at V and 5 bases at J, leaving 7 bases unmatched. The CDR3 sequence: CASSQGTGTAYGYTF. For the CDR3, the DNA is TGTGCCAGCAGCCAAGGAACCGGGACAGCTTATGGCTACACCTTC.

The chain employs TRBV7-3 and TRBJ2-1, with 11 bases that match TRBD2. The CDR3 consists of 15 residues. Trimming removed 5 bases from V and 3 bases from J; junction bases left unmatched: 3. Looked up from germline, CDR1 is SGHTA and CDR2 is FQGTGA. The CDR3 DNA reads TGTGCCAGCAGCCTCCTAGCGGGAGGCTACAATGAGCAGTTCTTC. Translating gives CASSLLAGGYNEQFF.

The chain employs TRBV1 and TRBJ1-2; TRBD1, the D gene given by the table, was not confirmed from the DNA. TRBV1 is deemed a pseudogene. CDR3 length: 17 amino acids. CDR3 DNA sequence: TGCACCAGCAGCCAAGATAAGGGTACAGGGGGTGGCTATGGCTACACCTTC. Translating it yields CTSSQDKGTGGGYGYTF.

The V and J genes are TRBV3-1 (or the pseudogene TRBV3-2) and TRBJ2-1, with D unclear. Germline V gene sequence: CDR1 LGHDT, CDR2 YNNKEL (reference sequence). The CDR3 runs 12 residues. V lost 0 bases and J lost 12, with 9 bases in between. The CDR3 here is CASSQDLSAQFF. In DNA, the CDR3 is TGTGCCAGCAGCCAAGATTTGAGCGCGCAGTTCTTC.

The chain employs TRBV11-2 and TRBJ2-7; 7 nucleotides align to TRBD1. The CDR3 is made up of 14 amino acids. With V trimmed by 4 bases and J by 6 bases, 9 bases remained unmatched. Germline V gene lookup returns CDR1 SGHAT and CDR2 FQNNGV. The CDR3: CASSSDRISVEQYF. CDR3 in DNA: TGTGCCAGCAGCTCGGACAGGATCAGCGTCGAGCAGTACTTC.

V is TRBV6-5 and J is TRBJ2-3; D is ambiguous. The CDR3 contains 15 residues. The germline V and J ends were trimmed by 6 bases and 1 base, with 14 bases remaining between them. Germline-derived CDR1 and CDR2 are MNHEY and SVGAGI. In nucleotides, the CDR3 is TGTGCCAGCAGCCCCGAAGACGGCGGCACAGATACGCAGTATTTT. Protein: CASSPEDGGTDTQYF.